These 17 T cell receptor beta chains share one sample of origin, sequenced in a study of tumor-infiltrating lymphocytes in primary liver carcinoma. A primer matching the constant region was used to make TCR beta cDNA from approximately 500 ng of total RNA. Investigators got TCR beta libraries out of three nested multiplex PCR rounds, done with slightly modified ARM-PCR. The study ran its first two PCR rounds for around 10 cycles each, using TRBV1-TRBV30 forward primers and a C-beta reverse primer. TCRdb recomputed calls from the multiplex PCR reads with MiXCR, one row per CDR3 protein. The data show 310,000 or so distinct CDR3 sequences, about three fifths seen once. Germline DNA was extracted too, while blood RNA derived from unsorted whole blood. Source material: peripheral blood. These receptors were collected from a woman aged 30 to 39 with primary liver carcinoma and hepatitis B virus infection.

Remarks on this clonotype: A much larger clone differs by one base, so this may be a read error. The J gene is TRBJ2-4, the V gene TRBV6-5, with D possibly matching TRBD2 (5 bases). The germline V gene encodes CDR1 MNHEY and CDR2 SVGAGI. The CDR3 contains 14 residues. CDR3 loop: CASSSVGSKNIKYF. As DNA, the CDR3 is TGTGCCAGCAGTTCCGTGGGGAGCAAAAACATTAAGTACTTC.

Points on this clonotype: A read error is possible here, since a much larger clone lies one base away. This chain links TRBV10-3 with TRBJ2-7, with D hard to call. CDR3 length: 13 amino acids. V gave up 8 bases and J gave up 5 bases, with 16 bases separating them. CDR1 and CDR2 from the germline V gene are ENHRY and SYGVKD. CDR3 nucleotides: TGTGCCATCTCGGGTTACGGAAGCCACGAGCAGTACTTC. It is translated as CAISGYGSHEQYF.

This clonotype was observed many times. The rearrangement uses TRBV4-1 and TRBJ2-5, with 11 bases that match TRBD2. The CDR3 loop spans 17 amino acids. The J segment lost 2 bases and the V segment lost 1 base, leaving 6 bases of the junction unmatched. CDR1 MGHRA and CDR2 YSYEKL come from the germline V gene. CDR3 in DNA: TGCGCCAGCAGCCAAGTACTAGCGGGAGTTAGGCAAGAGACCCAGTACTTC. Encoded protein: CASSQVLAGVRQETQYF.

On this clonotype itself: A much larger clone is a single base away; this may be a read error. This chain connects TRBV12-3 or TRBV12-4 to TRBJ2-2; the D gene is possibly TRBD2 (5 bases). This CDR3 comprises 15 residues. Trimming took off 8 bases at V and 4 bases at J, with 17 bases between the two ends. CDR3 protein: CASGVELVSTGELFF. The CDR3 DNA is TGTGCCAGCGGGGTAGAACTAGTGTCCACCGGGGAGCTGTTTTTT.

In regard to this clonotype: This sequence may be a read error, since a much larger clone differs from it by one base. The rearrangement links TRBV11-1 to TRBJ2-1; D is perhaps TRBD2 (6 bases). Trimming removed 6 bases at V and 9 bases at J, with 21 bases between. Germline CDR1 and CDR2: SGHAT and FQDESV (reference sequence). The CDR3 is 15 residues long. The CDR3 sequence is CASRFGGRGNSEQFF. Here the CDR3 DNA reads TGTGCCAGCAGATTCGGGGGACGGGGTAACAGTGAGCAGTTCTTC.

This clonotype came up many times. This sequence joins TRBV29-1 and TRBJ2-3, with 8 bases that match TRBD1. From germline, CDR1 is SQVTM and CDR2 ANQGSEA. Trimming cost V 0 bases and J 4 bases; bases outside gene matches: 9. This CDR3 has 16 amino acids. The CDR3 DNA is TGCAGCGTTGAAGACCCGCGACAGGGGAACCCAGATACGCAGTATTTT. The encoded protein is CSVEDPRQGNPDTQYF.

The chain couples TRBV6-1 to TRBJ2-6, with D possibly being TRBD2 (6 bases). The CDR3 has 14 residues. CDR1 and CDR2 (germline): MNHNS, SASEGT. Trimming removed 7 bases from V and 4 bases from J, with 11 bases in between. CDR3 bases: TGTGCCAGCACGGCGGGGATGGGGGCCAACGTCCTGACTTTC. Protein product: CASTAGMGANVLTF.

Note on this clonotype: Germline and junction disagree at one end, which may indicate a read error. The rearrangement uses TRBV28 and TRBJ1-5; 7 nucleotides align to TRBD1. The germline V gene encodes CDR1 MDHEN and CDR2 SYDVKM. This CDR3 comprises 15 residues. The CDR3: CASSLPNRGGQPQHF. The CDR3 DNA reads as TGTGCCAGTAGTTTACCCAACAGGGGCGGACAGCCCCAGCATTTT.

CDR3 coding DNA: TGTGCCAGCATCGATGGGGCCTCTTGGGAGCAGTACTTC. It codes for CASIDGASWEQYF. The chain combines TRBV7-9 with TRBJ2-7; weak D call: TRBD1 (5 bases). This CDR3 is 13 amino acids long. CDR1 is SEHNR, CDR2 FQNEAQ, per germline (reference sequence). The V end lost 7 bases, the J end lost 7 bases, and 17 bases lay between the germline ends.

The V and J genes are TRBV5-6 and TRBJ2-3; D remains unclear. The CDR3 runs to 16 residues. Germline CDR1 is SGHDT and CDR2 is YYEEEE. V was pared by 4 bases and J by 5 bases, with 20 bases between. As DNA, the CDR3 is TGTGCCAGCAGCCTCCGCCACTGGGTCAGCCTAGATACGCAGTATTTT. Translating gives CASSLRHWVSLDTQYF.

About this clonotype: Here the CDR3 omits its conserved ending phenylalanine or tryptophan, so a read error is the likely source. This chain joins TRBV11-2 and TRBJ2-6; no clear D gene. Germline-derived CDR1 and CDR2 are SGHAT and FQNNGV. The CDR3 is made up of 16 amino acids. The CDR3 sequence: CASILDTGTGANVLTY. The DNA of the CDR3 is TGTGCCAGCATCTTAGATACGGGTACTGGGGCCAACGTCCTGACTTAC.

Notes on this clonotype: The junction and the germline gene differ at one end; a read error may be behind it. The chain joins TRBV29-1 to TRBJ1-1; maybe TRBD1 (6 bases). The germline V gene has CDR1 SQVTM and CDR2 ANQGSEA. The CDR3 has 16 residues. CDR3 amino acids: CIVFGGHLKSDTEASF. The CDR3, as DNA: TGCATCGTCTTCGGGGGACACCTCAAGTCGGACACTGAAGCTTCCTTT.

Remarks on this clonotype: One junction end disagrees with the germline gene, perhaps due to a read error. V is TRBV6-2 or TRBV6-3 and J is TRBJ1-5; D gene uncertain. The germline V gene encodes CDR1 MNHEY and CDR2 SVGEGT. The CDR3 loop spans 15 amino acids. The CDR3 spells CASSYPRDNNQPHHF. CDR3 in DNA: TGTGCCAGCAGTTACCCCCGGGATAACAATCAGCCCCATCATTTT.

This clonotype has ten or more counts. The rearrangement joins TRBV13 to TRBJ2-1; D is unresolved. Trimming took off 1 base at V and 9 bases at J, with 13 bases between the two ends. Germline V lookup: CDR1 PRHDT, CDR2 FYEKMQ (reference sequence). The CDR3 runs 14 residues. The CDR3 loop is CASSLDGRRSEQFF. As DNA, the CDR3 is TGTGCCAGCAGCTTAGATGGGCGTAGAAGTGAGCAGTTCTTC.

This clonotype was picked up a small number of times. V gene TRBV29-1 combines with J gene TRBJ2-2; D ambiguous. CDR3 size: 14 residues. The V end lost 4 bases, the J end lost 4 bases, and 13 bases lay between the germline ends. CDR1 SQVTM and CDR2 ANQGSEA come from the germline V gene. The CDR3 DNA follows: TGCAGCGTTGTGGATTCCACGGGCACCGGGGAGCTGTTTTTT. Translation gives CSVVDSTGTGELFF.

The chain has TRBV30 and TRBJ2-7; 16 nucleotides align to TRBD2. The CDR3 covers 14 residues. Germline V lookup: CDR1 GTSNPN, CDR2 SVGIG (reference sequence). After removal of 5 bases from V and 3 bases from J, the junction contained 1 base not matched to a gene. CDR3 in DNA: TGTGCCTGGGGGACTAGCGGGGGGGGCTACGAGCAGTACTTC. Its protein product is CAWGTSGGGYEQYF.

This clonotype was observed a few times. The rearrangement joins TRBV6-2 or TRBV6-3 to TRBJ2-2, with 11 bases matching TRBD2. The V and J ends lost 4 bases and 4 bases, in that order; junction bases with no gene match: 11. The CDR3 has 18 residues. CDR1 is MNHEY, CDR2 SVGEGT, per germline. CDR3 bases: TGTGCCAGCAGTTTCACTAGCGGGAGATACTACGGCACCGGGGAGCTGTTTTTT. It yields the protein CASSFTSGRYYGTGELFF.